The 24 T cell receptor beta chains below come from one sample, sequenced in a study of T cell changes during pregnancy in multiple sclerosis. Sequencing was performed with immunoSEQ multiplex PCR; in TCRdb, only in-frame clones are kept and a portion is missing. The table includes about 11,000 clones, 90% to 95% detected once. Source: CD4+ T cells from peripheral blood mononuclear cells, taken before pregnancy. The origin of the receptors is a female donor with multiple sclerosis, enrolled in a pregnancy study.

The chain carries TRBV5-1 and TRBJ2-7; 9 bases fit TRBD2. V shed 0 bases and J 4 bases; nucleotides not matched to a gene: 8. From germline, CDR1 is SGHRS and CDR2 YFSETQ. The length of the CDR3 is 16 residues. The CDR3 is CASSLESSGGRYEQYF. The CDR3 DNA sequence: TGCGCCAGCAGCTTGGAAAGTAGCGGGGGCAGGTACGAGCAGTACTTC.

The J gene is TRBJ1-5, the V gene TRBV7-8; perhaps TRBD1 as D (5 bases). This CDR3 spans 14 amino acids. Germline V lookup: CDR1 SGHVS, CDR2 FQNEAQ. V gave up 3 bases and J gave up 6 bases, with 12 bases separating them. CDR3 loop: CASSFLGAAQPQHF. CDR3 DNA: TGTGCCAGCAGCTTTCTTGGGGCGGCTCAGCCCCAGCATTTT.

The chain has TRBV5-1 and TRBJ2-6; 7 bases are a match to TRBD1. The V segment lost 4 bases and the J segment 0 bases; nucleotides outside the gene matches: 4. The length of the CDR3 is 16 residues. Germline values: CDR1 SGHRS, CDR2 YFSETQ. CDR3 nucleotides: TGCGCCAGCAGCATCGGACAGGCCTCTGGGGCCAACGTCCTGACTTTC. Protein: CASSIGQASGANVLTF.

The chain is built from TRBV6-5 and TRBJ1-1; possibly TRBD1 for D (5 bases). V lost 8 bases to trimming and J lost 0 bases, with 16 bases between them. Germline V CDR1 and CDR2: MNHEY, SVGAGI. There are 15 residues in the CDR3. Here the CDR3 DNA reads TGTGCCAGCTCACAAGGAGGGGTTTTGAACACTGAAGCTTTCTTT. Its protein is CASSQGGVLNTEAFF.

V gene TRBV5-1 combines with J gene TRBJ2-3, with TRBD2 matching 9 bases. V lost 4 bases and J lost 4; bases outside the gene matches: 10. Germline V CDR1 and CDR2: SGHRS, YFSETQ. CDR3 length: 16 residues. The DNA for the CDR3 is TGCGCCAGCAGCCCCTTAGCGGGGGTAGGGGCAGATACGCAGTATTTT. Translated: CASSPLAGVGADTQYF.

V usage is TRBV11-1 and J usage is TRBJ2-3; 7 nucleotides match TRBD1. The CDR3 totals 15 residues. J lost 2 bases, V lost 4 bases, and 6 bases had no gene match. Germline-derived CDR1 and CDR2 are SGHAT and FQDESV (reference sequence). CDR3 DNA: TGTGCCAGCAGCTCGAGGGGGCTCGACACAGATACGCAGTATTTT. This translates into CASSSRGLDTDTQYF.

The genes are TRBV7-6 and TRBJ2-1; 12 positions match TRBD2. The V segment lost 5 bases and the J segment 8 bases; nucleotides outside the gene matches: 10. The CDR3 has 16 amino acids. Germline CDR1 and CDR2: SGHVS and FNYEAQ. The CDR3 nucleotides read TGTGCCAGCAGCCCGCTAGCGGGGGGGCGAGCTTATGAGCAGTTCTTC. Translation gives CASSPLAGGRAYEQFF.

This clone was seen more than once but under ten times. This chain uses TRBV13 with TRBJ1-1; possible D gene TRBD1, 5 bases. This CDR3 region has 14 residues. V was shortened by 5 bases and J by 7 bases, with 17 bases between the two germline ends. Germline loops: CDR1 PRHDT, CDR2 FYEKMQ (reference sequence). In DNA, the CDR3 is TGTGCCAGCAGCACGAACCAACAGGTTTATGAAGCTTTCTTT. Protein: CASSTNQQVYEAFF.

The chain has TRBV4-1 and TRBJ2-2, with D possibly TRBD2 on 7 matching bases. Germline V gene sequence: CDR1 MGHRA, CDR2 YSYEKL. V lost 0 bases to trimming and J lost 0 bases, with 8 bases between them. The CDR3 consists of 16 residues. The CDR3 sequence: CASSQEGGANTGELFF. The CDR3 nucleotides are TGCGCCAGCAGCCAAGAAGGGGGGGCGAACACCGGGGAGCTGTTTTTT.

The chain recombines TRBV5-6 with TRBJ1-5; D is ambiguous. The CDR3 consists of 17 residues. Between the trimmed V and J ends, which lost 3 bases and 7 bases, there was a span of 23 bases. Germline CDR1 is SGHDT and CDR2 is YYEEEE. CDR3 loop: CASSSNLRSSGAQPQHF. The CDR3 DNA reads as TGTGCCAGCAGCTCAAACTTGAGGTCCTCCGGAGCCCAGCCCCAGCATTTT.

The J gene is TRBJ1-4, the V gene TRBV6-1, with 8 bases aligning to TRBD1. V dropped 9 bases and J dropped 0; count of bases not matched to a gene: 6. The germline gives CDR1 MNHNS, CDR2 SASEGT. The CDR3 sequence is 15 residues long. Written as DNA, the CDR3 is TGTGCCAGTATAAGACAGGGGCCAACTAATGAAAAACTGTTTTTT. Translation: CASIRQGPTNEKLFF.

The chain uses TRBV5-4 and TRBJ1-3; D is possibly TRBD1 (6 bases). V shed 0 bases and J shed 6 bases, with 10 bases lying between them. The CDR3 sequence is 14 residues long. Germline CDR1 is SGHNT and CDR2 is YYREEE (reference sequence). The CDR3 region has the DNA TGTGCCAGCAGCTTGGATCCAGGGGTAAACACCATATATTTT. Amino acids: CASSLDPGVNTIYF.

J is TRBJ2-1 and V is TRBV9; the D gene is possibly TRBD2 (6 bases). Germline loops: CDR1 SGDLS, CDR2 YYNGEE. The V end lost 6 bases, the J end lost 10 bases, and 23 bases lay between the germline ends. The length of the CDR3 is 15 residues. The CDR3 region is CASTLGLAFLEEQFF. CDR3 nucleotides: TGTGCCAGCACCTTGGGGCTAGCGTTTTTGGAGGAGCAGTTCTTC.

The V call is TRBV7-3, the J call TRBJ1-1; a weak D match, TRBD1 (5 bases). V lost 2 bases, J lost 1 base, and 8 bases lay in between. Germline CDR1 and CDR2: SGHTA and FQGTGA. This CDR3 contains 14 residues. CDR3 nucleotides: TGTGCCAGCAGCTTATTCGACAGGAACACTGAAGCTTTCTTT. It encodes CASSLFDRNTEAFF.

The V and J genes are TRBV28 and TRBJ2-2; D unresolved. Germline CDR1 and CDR2: MDHEN and SYDVKM. The CDR3 is 14 amino acids. The V end lost 2 bases, the J end lost 1 base, and 5 bases lay between the germline ends. CDR3 protein: CASSLGGNTGELFF. The CDR3 nucleotides read TGTGCCAGCAGTTTAGGCGGGAACACCGGGGAGCTGTTTTTT.

This chain joins TRBV18 and TRBJ2-7, with 13 bases aligning to TRBD2. CDR1 is KGHSH and CDR2 is LQKENI in the germline V gene. The CDR3 is made up of 17 amino acids. Germline trimming cut 2 bases from V and 6 bases from J; bases unmatched to any gene: 10. The CDR3 DNA reads as TGTGCCAGCTCACCATTACCCCGACTAGCGGGGGGAGGCGAGCAGTACTTC. Protein: CASSPLPRLAGGGEQYF.

The chain employs TRBV9 and TRBJ1-6; weak D call: TRBD1 (5 bases). The CDR3 has 15 amino acids. Germline assignment: CDR1 SGDLS and CDR2 YYNGEE. Trimming stripped 3 bases from V and 6 bases from J, with 13 bases between. The CDR3 DNA sequence: TGTGCCAGCAGCGGCGGTGGGGGGAGTAATTCACCCCTCCACTTT. Amino acid sequence: CASSGGGGSNSPLHF.

This rearrangement joins TRBV5-4 to TRBJ1-2; D call uncertain. Trimming shortened V by 4 bases and J by 5 bases, and 15 bases separated the two germline ends. In germline, CDR1 is SGHNT, CDR2 YYREEE (reference sequence). This CDR3 has 14 residues. The CDR3: CASSRGGLVYGYTF. The CDR3 nucleotides read TGTGCCAGCAGCCGCGGTGGCCTAGTTTATGGCTACACCTTC.

The rearrangement uses TRBV5-1 and TRBJ2-1; 13 positions match TRBD2. This CDR3 spans 16 amino acids. Germline V gene data show CDR1 as SGHRS and CDR2 as YFSETQ. Trimming removed 3 bases from V and 4 bases from J; junction bases left unmatched: 4. CDR3 sequence reads: CASSSSGLAGYNEQFF. CDR3 bases: TGCGCCAGCAGCTCCTCGGGACTAGCGGGATACAATGAGCAGTTCTTC.

This chain uses TRBV19 with TRBJ1-1; D perhaps matches TRBD1 (6 bases). The germline V gene has CDR1 LNHDA and CDR2 SQIVND (reference sequence). V lost 7 bases, J lost 3 bases, and 18 bases lay in between. CDR3 length: 15 residues. This chain's CDR3 is CASIGGGGADTEAFF. The CDR3 DNA is TGTGCCAGTATCGGCGGAGGGGGGGCGGACACTGAAGCTTTCTTT.

This clone was found once. This rearrangement joins TRBV27 to TRBJ2-1; TRBD1 agrees at 7 bases. The germline gives CDR1 MNHEY, CDR2 SMNVEV (reference sequence). This CDR3 spans 17 amino acids. V shed 6 bases, J shed 7 bases, and the junction held 18 bases outside the gene matches. CDR3 in amino acids: CASRGSTGSESRNEQFF. Written as DNA, the CDR3 is TGTGCCAGCAGGGGATCGACAGGGTCCGAATCTAGAAATGAGCAGTTCTTC.

The rearrangement uses TRBV12-5 and TRBJ1-1; TRBD1 matches 12 bases. The CDR3 sequence is 16 residues long. Unmatched junction bases numbered 6, after V lost 3 bases and J lost 4 bases. Germline V lookup: CDR1 LGHNT, CDR2 FRNRAP. CDR3 DNA: TGTGCTAGTGGTTTCGGGACAGGGGGCTGGGTCACTGAAGCTTTCTTT. Its protein product is CASGFGTGGWVTEAFF.

This chain links TRBV29-1 with TRBJ1-4; possibly TRBD1 for D (6 bases). Germline V gene data show CDR1 as SQVTM and CDR2 as ANQGSEA. This CDR3 is 12 amino acids long. Trimming removed 2 bases at V and 13 bases at J, with 14 bases between. The CDR3 nucleotides read TGCAGCGTTGAATTACAGACAGGCGGACTGTTTTTT. It yields the protein CSVELQTGGLFF.

This clone occurred a few times. The rearrangement joins TRBV27 to TRBJ1-6, with TRBD1 as a possible D gene (5 bases). Germline assignment: CDR1 MNHEY and CDR2 SMNVEV (reference sequence). This CDR3 region has 13 residues. V was pared by 3 bases and J by 8 bases, with 8 bases between. The CDR3 nucleotides read TGTGCCAGCAGTTTTAAGACAGATTCACCCCTCCACTTT. This sequence encodes CASSFKTDSPLHF.